This is a list of T cell receptor beta chains from one sample in a study of T cells in Graves' hyperthyroidism and ophthalmopathy. TCRdb processed the multiplex PCR reads anew with MiXCR; each CDR3 protein has one entry. The sample comprises more than 500,000 distinct CDR3 sequences, approximately 15% of which are singletons, and approximately 4.2% rests with the top ten. The sequenced sample consisted of blood. The source of these receptors is a woman aged 40 to 50 with Graves' ophthalmopathy. Each CDR3 is given without its conserved first and last residue. Each record gives: V gene, J gene, D gene, CDR3 protein. D genes are given only for firm matches.

TRBV24-1	TRBJ1-5	-	ATSDPAGNQPQH
TRBV6-2/TRBV6-3	TRBJ2-7	-	ASSYYPPGRGTSYEQY
TRBV9	TRBJ2-7	-	ASSVGLEIAYEQY
TRBV12-3/TRBV12-4	TRBJ1-1	-	ASTEGREAF
TRBV12-3/TRBV12-4	TRBJ2-7	TRBD1	ASSLTGQGVGEQY
TRBV13	TRBJ2-7	-	ASSWIGKREQY
TRBV20-1	TRBJ2-5	-	SGRGETPEETQY
TRBV19	TRBJ1-2	-	ASSIRQAGKKYGYT
TRBV28	TRBJ2-7	TRBD2	ATSGREQY
TRBV28	TRBJ2-7	-	ASSAALSYEQY
TRBV7-2	TRBJ2-2	TRBD1	ASSETGPGGELF
TRBV29-1	TRBJ1-5	-	SVEETGSNQPQH
TRBV7-2	TRBJ2-7	TRBD1	ASSTGGRYEQY
TRBV5-1	TRBJ2-7	-	ASSPGVSGEQY
TRBV28	TRBJ2-7	TRBD2	ASNQGTSGRGEQY
TRBV10-3	TRBJ2-5	-	AISEAGSGAQETQY
TRBV28	TRBJ1-2	-	ASSLVRAGYT
TRBV10-3	TRBJ1-2	TRBD1	AISESRGTVVLDGYT
TRBV19	TRBJ2-5	-	ASSRGKPGTLKETQY
TRBV4-1	TRBJ2-7	-	ASSQPGNTYEQY
TRBV2	TRBJ1-6	TRBD1	ASSEQGESPLH
TRBV28	TRBJ1-1	TRBD1	ASRSTGDTEAF
TRBV6-1	TRBJ1-2	TRBD1	ASSETGDYGYT
TRBV12-3/TRBV12-4	TRBJ1-2	TRBD1	ASTQDRGDYGYT
TRBV6-2/TRBV6-3	TRBJ2-5	-	ASSYSGRRGGGETQY
TRBV6-2/TRBV6-3	TRBJ1-5	-	ASGADRYSNQPQH
TRBV2	TRBJ1-1	-	ASIRDANTEAF
TRBV11-3	TRBJ1-6	-	ASSLNRQDRSYNSPLH
TRBV20-1	TRBJ2-5	TRBD2	SARPPGGRGETQY
TRBV6-1	TRBJ1-5	-	ASSERADQPQH
TRBV27	TRBJ1-1	-	ASSLELGTEAF
TRBV14	TRBJ2-2	TRBD2	ASSQVLAGRPGELF
TRBV20-1	TRBJ1-1	-	SAIRGGGTEAF
TRBV24-1	TRBJ2-3	-	ATRGDTDTQY
TRBV7-9	TRBJ2-5	-	ASSWRQTGETQY
TRBV10-3	TRBJ2-7	-	ATRTANYEQY
TRBV28	TRBJ2-7	TRBD2	ASSYPGTSSEQY
TRBV6-5	TRBJ2-5	TRBD1	ASSFHGQGRRAETQY
TRBV11-2	TRBJ2-5	-	ASRPDTLFAQY
TRBV15	TRBJ2-7	TRBD1	ATSRDHIGQAQSYEQY
TRBV7-9	TRBJ1-1	-	ASSAGEPSQEAF
TRBV6-2/TRBV6-3	TRBJ1-5	-	ASSYGQLNWDQPQH
TRBV9	TRBJ2-5	TRBD2	ASSEGASGGQETQY
TRBV20-1	TRBJ2-2	-	SARRTTNTGELF
TRBV28	TRBJ2-7	TRBD1	ASSYPGTGTLGQY
TRBV18	TRBJ2-7	TRBD2	ASSPPLAGPSEQY
TRBV12-3/TRBV12-4	TRBJ1-1	-	ASRDVTEAF